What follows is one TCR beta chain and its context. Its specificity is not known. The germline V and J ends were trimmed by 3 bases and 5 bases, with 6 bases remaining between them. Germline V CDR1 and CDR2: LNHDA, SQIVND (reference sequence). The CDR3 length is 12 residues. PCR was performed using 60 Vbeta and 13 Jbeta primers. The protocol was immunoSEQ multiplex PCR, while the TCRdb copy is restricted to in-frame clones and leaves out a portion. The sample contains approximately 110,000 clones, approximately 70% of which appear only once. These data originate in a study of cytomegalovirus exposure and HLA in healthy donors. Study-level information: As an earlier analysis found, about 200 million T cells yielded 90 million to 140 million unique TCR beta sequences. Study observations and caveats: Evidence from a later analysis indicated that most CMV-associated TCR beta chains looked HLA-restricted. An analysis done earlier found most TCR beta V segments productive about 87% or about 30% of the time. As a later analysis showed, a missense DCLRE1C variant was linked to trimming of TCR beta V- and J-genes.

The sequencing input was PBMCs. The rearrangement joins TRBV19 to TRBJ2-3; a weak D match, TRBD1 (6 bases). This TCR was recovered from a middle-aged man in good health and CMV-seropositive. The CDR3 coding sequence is TGTGCCAGTAGTATGACAGGAGATACGCAGTATTTT. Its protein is CASSMTGDTQYF.